This is a list of T cell receptor beta chains from one sample in a study of a mutant IDH1 vaccine in newly diagnosed glioma. For these TCRs, the target antigens are not known. Clones were sequenced by immunoSEQ multiplex PCR, and TCRdb holds only the in-frame ones, with some missing. The sample has over 50,000 clones; around 81% are singletons. The specimen comprised PBMCs, sampled from a glioma patient whose treatment included an IDH1 peptide vaccine. The receptors were gathered from a man younger than 45 with glioma. Both conserved end residues are part of each CDR3. The D gene is left open where the match is weak. Not every row has a clone size; where given, it reads once, few, many or a size class.

DNA: TGTGCCAGCAGTCCACGGCAGGGTCGGTATGGCTACACCTTC; CDR3: CASSPRQGRYGYTF; size: .; D: .; J: TRBJ1-2; V: TRBV6-6
DNA: TGTGCCTCCTGGGGGGAGGCTCAGCCCCAGCATTTT; CDR3: CASWGEAQPQHF; size: .; D: .; J: TRBJ1-5; V: TRBV6-6
DNA: TGTGCCAGTGCCGGCTACGATGAGCAGTTCTTC; CDR3: CASAGYDEQFF; size: .; D: .; J: TRBJ2-1; V: TRBV19
DNA: TGTGCCAGCAGCAAGCGAAGGGGATCCACTGAAGCTTTCTTT; CDR3: CASSKRRGSTEAFF; size: .; D: .; J: TRBJ1-1; V: TRBV13
DNA: TGTGCCAGCAGCTCCGGGGGCCATAGCACAGATACGCAGTATTTT; CDR3: CASSSGGHSTDTQYF; size: .; D: .; J: TRBJ2-3; V: TRBV7-9
DNA: TGTGCCAGCAGTTTATCGAGGGTGCGAACTGAAGCTTTCTTT; CDR3: CASSLSRVRTEAFF; size: .; D: .; J: TRBJ1-1; V: TRBV28
DNA: TGTGCCAGCAGACGTAACAGCCCCGAAAATTCACCCCTCCACTTT; CDR3: CASRRNSPENSPLHF; size: once; D: .; J: TRBJ1-6; V: TRBV7-2
DNA: TGTGCCAGCAGCTCGAACCGGGACAGGGATCCGTACTTC; CDR3: CASSSNRDRDPYF; size: .; D: TRBD1; J: TRBJ2-7; V: TRBV11-2
DNA: TGTGCCAGCAGCTTAGCGCCTGGGGGCTACACCTTC; CDR3: CASSLAPGGYTF; size: few; D: .; J: TRBJ1-2; V: TRBV7-9
DNA: TGTGCCAGCAGTGGAGGGAACACTGAAGCTTTCTTT; CDR3: CASSGGNTEAFF; size: .; D: .; J: TRBJ1-1; V: TRBV6-1
DNA: TGCGCCAGCAGCTTTAGACAGATCTCATCTGGGGCCAACGTCCTGACTTTC; CDR3: CASSFRQISSGANVLTF; size: .; D: .; J: TRBJ2-6; V: TRBV5-1
DNA: TGTGCCAGTATACTCTCGGGACAGGGGTTTTCTGAAGCTTTCTTT; CDR3: CASILSGQGFSEAFF; size: once; D: TRBD1; J: TRBJ1-1; V: TRBV19
DNA: TGTGCCAGCAGCGTCGCCACCGGGGAGCTGTTTTTT; CDR3: CASSVATGELFF; size: .; D: .; J: TRBJ2-2; V: TRBV6-5
DNA: TGTGCCAGCCTGCGGGACAGGGTTTCGGGCTACACCTTC; CDR3: CASLRDRVSGYTF; size: .; D: TRBD1; J: TRBJ1-2; V: TRBV2
DNA: TGTGCCAGCAGCTTTTCGGGGGGCCACGAAGCTTTCTTT; CDR3: CASSFSGGHEAFF; size: .; D: .; J: TRBJ1-1; V: TRBV14
DNA: TGTGCCAGTAATATGTGGGAGGGCCTGCCGCCAGATACGCAGTATTTT; CDR3: CASNMWEGLPPDTQYF; size: .; D: TRBD2; J: TRBJ2-3; V: TRBV19
DNA: TGCGCCAGCAGCTTGTACGGGGGGCCCTACGAGCAGTACTTC; CDR3: CASSLYGGPYEQYF; size: .; D: .; J: TRBJ2-7; V: TRBV5-1
DNA: TGTGCCAGTAGTATAGCCCGGGACAGTTTCTACGAGCAGTACTTC; CDR3: CASSIARDSFYEQYF; size: .; D: TRBD1; J: TRBJ2-7; V: TRBV19
DNA: TGCGCCAGCAGCTTAAACATTTTCTATGGCTACACCTTC; CDR3: CASSLNIFYGYTF; size: .; D: .; J: TRBJ1-2; V: TRBV5-1
DNA: TGTGCCAGCAAGGAGCAGATTCGTTCACCCCTCCACTTT; CDR3: CASKEQIRSPLHF; size: .; D: .; J: TRBJ1-6; V: TRBV6-1
DNA: TGTGCCAGCAGCCCCCCGCGGGACAGGGGATACCAAGAGACCCAGTACTTC; CDR3: CASSPPRDRGYQETQYF; size: .; D: TRBD1; J: TRBJ2-5; V: TRBV28
DNA: TGTGCCAGCAGTTCAACGGGGGTTTCCTACGAGCAGTACTTC; CDR3: CASSSTGVSYEQYF; size: .; D: .; J: TRBJ2-7; V: TRBV27
DNA: TGTGCCAGCACGGCCTCTGGGAATGAGCAGTTCTTC; CDR3: CASTASGNEQFF; size: .; D: .; J: TRBJ2-1; V: TRBV6-5
DNA: TGTGCCAGCGGCAGACAGGGAACGGCTTTCTTT; CDR3: CASGRQGTAFF; size: .; D: TRBD1; J: TRBJ1-1; V: TRBV27
DNA: TGTGCCAGCTCATTTGAGACTAGCGGGTACCGGGGAGATACGCAGTATTTT; CDR3: CASSFETSGYRGDTQYF; size: once; D: TRBD2; J: TRBJ2-3; V: TRBV18
DNA: TGTGCCAGCAGCCAGGGTCACAGGGTACGGCAAGAGACCCAGTACTTC; CDR3: CASSQGHRVRQETQYF; size: .; D: .; J: TRBJ2-5; V: TRBV14
DNA: TGTGCCAGCAGCTATACGGGACAGGCCCATAGGAAGTTAAACACCATATATTTT; CDR3: CASSYTGQAHRKLNTIYF; size: once; D: TRBD1; J: TRBJ1-3; V: TRBV28
DNA: TGTGCCAGCAGGGTACTCGGCACAGATACGCAGTATTTT; CDR3: CASRVLGTDTQYF; size: few; D: .; J: TRBJ2-3; V: TRBV27
DNA: TGTGCCAGCAGCCGGAAGGGGGATACGCAGTATTTT; CDR3: CASSRKGDTQYF; size: .; D: .; J: TRBJ2-3; V: TRBV7-9
DNA: TGTGCCAGCAGCTTATCTCTTAGCGCCAACGTCCTGACTTTC; CDR3: CASSLSLSANVLTF; size: .; D: .; J: TRBJ2-6; V: TRBV7-8
DNA: TGTGCCAGCAGTTACTCGTCAGGACAGCCCCAGCATTTT; CDR3: CASSYSSGQPQHF; size: .; D: .; J: TRBJ1-5; V: TRBV6-6
DNA: TGTGCCAGCAGTGCCCCTACCGGGATCGCCCCGGGGGATGTAATGTCCGGGCAGTTCTTC; CDR3: CASSAPTGIAPGDVMSGQFF; size: .; D: .; J: TRBJ2-1; V: TRBV28
DNA: TGTGCCAGCAGCCCAGGGGGCGTTGGCAATCAGCCCCAGCATTTT; CDR3: CASSPGGVGNQPQHF; size: once; D: TRBD1; J: TRBJ1-5; V: TRBV7-9
DNA: TGTGCCAGCAGCTTATCACAGGGCACCGGGGAGCTGTTTTTT; CDR3: CASSLSQGTGELFF; size: .; D: .; J: TRBJ2-2; V: TRBV11-2
DNA: TGTGCCAGCAGCTTAGCTCCGGGTTTGGGGCTCTACGAGCAGTACTTC; CDR3: CASSLAPGLGLYEQYF; size: .; D: .; J: TRBJ2-7; V: TRBV11-2
DNA: TGTGCCAGCAGCTTAGCGTCCGGGACAGGGATCGGGGAGCTGTTTTTT; CDR3: CASSLASGTGIGELFF; size: .; D: TRBD1; J: TRBJ2-2; V: TRBV7-8
DNA: TGCGCCAGCAGCCCAACCCTTATCTTCATACCGGGACAGGGAATAACTAATGAAAAACTGTTTTTT; CDR3: CASSPTLIFIPGQGITNEKLFF; size: .; D: TRBD1; J: TRBJ1-4; V: TRBV5-1
DNA: TGTGCCAGCAGTGAATTGGGACCCGACACTGAAGCTTTCTTT; CDR3: CASSELGPDTEAFF; size: .; D: .; J: TRBJ1-1; V: TRBV6-5
DNA: TGTGCCAGCAGTTTGCGGGAGTCGGCTGAAGCTTTCTTT; CDR3: CASSLRESAEAFF; size: .; D: .; J: TRBJ1-1; V: TRBV27
DNA: TGTGCCAGCAGTCTACAGGGATTCTATGGCTACACCTTC; CDR3: CASSLQGFYGYTF; size: .; D: .; J: TRBJ1-2; V: TRBV6-5
DNA: TGTGCCAGCTCACCGTCGGCCCGTGACACTGAAGCTTTCTTT; CDR3: CASSPSARDTEAFF; size: .; D: .; J: TRBJ1-1; V: TRBV18
DNA: TGTGCCAGCAGCCCCGGACTGGAATGGAACTCCTACGAGCAGTACTTC; CDR3: CASSPGLEWNSYEQYF; size: few; D: .; J: TRBJ2-7; V: TRBV5-6
DNA: TGTGCCACCAGCAGAGGAATTGACAGGGGGTGGTCTGGGGCCAACGTCCTGACTTTC; CDR3: CATSRGIDRGWSGANVLTF; size: .; D: TRBD1; J: TRBJ2-6; V: TRBV15
DNA: TGCGCCAGCAGTCAATCTATAATTGAGACACGGTTGTGGTGTCAGCCCCAGCATTTT; CDR3: CASSQSIIETRLWCQPQHF; size: .; D: .; J: TRBJ1-5; V: TRBV23-1
DNA: TGTGCCAGTAGGGAAGTGGACAACCCGGTTGAGACCCAGTACTTC; CDR3: CASREVDNPVETQYF; size: .; D: .; J: TRBJ2-5; V: TRBV19
DNA: TGCGCCAGCAGCCTAGGGACAGGGACGAGGGACGAGCAGTACTTC; CDR3: CASSLGTGTRDEQYF; size: few; D: TRBD1; J: TRBJ2-7; V: TRBV5-1
DNA: TGTGCCTGGAGTGTAAAACAGGGGGCCGGGAACACTGAAGCTTTCTTT; CDR3: CAWSVKQGAGNTEAFF; size: .; D: TRBD1; J: TRBJ1-1; V: TRBV30
DNA: TGTGCCAGCAGGGCCAGGGTCTTAACCGGGGTCCACTTT; CDR3: CASRARVLTGVHF; size: .; D: .; J: TRBJ1-6; V: TRBV2
DNA: TGTGCCAGTGAAGGGAAGTACCAAGAGACCCAGTACTTC; CDR3: CASEGKYQETQYF; size: .; D: .; J: TRBJ2-5; V: TRBV7-9
DNA: TGTGCCAGCAGCTTAAGGCCGCGTGGAAACACCATATATTTT; CDR3: CASSLRPRGNTIYF; size: few; D: .; J: TRBJ1-3; V: TRBV7-2
DNA: TGCAGTGGGGGCAGCGAAGAGACCCAGTACTTC; CDR3: CSGGSEETQYF; size: .; D: .; J: TRBJ2-5; V: TRBV20-1
DNA: TGTGCCAGCAGCTCTGGGTGGGGAAACCAAGAGACCCAGTACTTC; CDR3: CASSSGWGNQETQYF; size: .; D: .; J: TRBJ2-5; V: TRBV5-4
DNA: TGCGCCAGCACCGGACTAGCGGGGGTCTCCTACAATGAGCAGTTCTTC; CDR3: CASTGLAGVSYNEQFF; size: .; D: TRBD2; J: TRBJ2-1; V: TRBV10-1